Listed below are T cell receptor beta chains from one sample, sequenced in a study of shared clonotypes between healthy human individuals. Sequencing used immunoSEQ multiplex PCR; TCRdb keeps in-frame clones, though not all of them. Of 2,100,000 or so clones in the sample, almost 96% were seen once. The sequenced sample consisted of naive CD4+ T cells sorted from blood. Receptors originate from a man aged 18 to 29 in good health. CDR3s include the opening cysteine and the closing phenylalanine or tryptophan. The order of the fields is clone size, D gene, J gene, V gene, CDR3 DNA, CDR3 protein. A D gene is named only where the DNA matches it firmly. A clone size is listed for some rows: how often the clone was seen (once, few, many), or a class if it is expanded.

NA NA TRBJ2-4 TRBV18 TGTGCCAGCTCACCGAGTTGGGAAAACATTCAGTACTTC CASSPSWENIQYF
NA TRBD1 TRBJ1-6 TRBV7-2 TGTGCCAGCAGCCTGACAGGGGCTAATTCACCCCTCCACTTT CASSLTGANSPLHF
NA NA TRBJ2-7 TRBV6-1 TGTGCCAGCAGTGAAGGGGCAGCGAACTCCTACGAGCAGTACTTC CASSEGAANSYEQYF
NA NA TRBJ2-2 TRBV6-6 TGTGCCAGCAGTTACGACTCGGGTATCGGGGAGCTGTTTTTT CASSYDSGIGELFF
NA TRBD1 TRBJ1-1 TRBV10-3 TGTGCCATCAGTGGGACAGGAGAAGCTTTCTTT CAISGTGEAFF
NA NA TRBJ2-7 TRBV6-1 TGTGCCAGCAGAGTCGGACAGAACGGGGCGTACGAGCAGTACTTC CASRVGQNGAYEQYF
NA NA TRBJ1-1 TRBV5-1 TGCGCCAGCAGCGGGGGCACTGAAGCTTTCTTT CASSGGTEAFF
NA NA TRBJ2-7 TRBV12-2 TGTGCAAGTCGCTTATCCAGGGGTTCCTACGAGCAGTACTTC CASRLSRGSYEQYF
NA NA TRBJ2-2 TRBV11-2 TGTGCCAGCAGCTCGCGGGGCCGTACCGGGGAGCTGTTTTTT CASSSRGRTGELFF
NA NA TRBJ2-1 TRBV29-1 TGCAGCGTTCACCTCTACAATGAGCAGTTCTTC CSVHLYNEQFF
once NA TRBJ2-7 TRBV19 TGTGCCAGTAGTATACGGGGGAATAGTCACGAGCAGTACTTC CASSIRGNSHEQYF
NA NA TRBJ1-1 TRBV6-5 TGTGCCAGCAGTCCGGTGAGGGACACTGAAGCTTTCTTT CASSPVRDTEAFF
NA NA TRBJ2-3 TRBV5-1 TGCGCCAGCAGCTTGGGCCAGCAATTGATCGCGGATACGCAGTATTTT CASSLGQQLIADTQYF